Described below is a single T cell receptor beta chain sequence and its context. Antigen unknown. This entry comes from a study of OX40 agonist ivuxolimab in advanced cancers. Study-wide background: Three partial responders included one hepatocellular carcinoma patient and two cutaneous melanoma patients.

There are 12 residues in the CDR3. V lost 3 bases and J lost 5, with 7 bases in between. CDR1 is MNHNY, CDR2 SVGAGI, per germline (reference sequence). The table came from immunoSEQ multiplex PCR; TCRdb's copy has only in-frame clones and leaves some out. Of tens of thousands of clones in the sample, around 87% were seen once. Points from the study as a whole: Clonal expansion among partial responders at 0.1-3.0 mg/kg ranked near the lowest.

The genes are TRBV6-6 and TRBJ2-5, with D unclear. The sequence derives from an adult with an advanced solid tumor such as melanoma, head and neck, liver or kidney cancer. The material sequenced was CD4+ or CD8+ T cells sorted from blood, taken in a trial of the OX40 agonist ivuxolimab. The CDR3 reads CASSYGAETQYF. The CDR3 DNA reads TGTGCCAGCAGTTATGGAGCCGAGACCCAGTACTTC.